This T cell receptor (beta chain) came from a study of blood T cell repertoires in COVID-19. Study-level information: COVID-19 samples from acute and convalescent phases originated in the United States, Italy and Spain.

This clone has more than one count but fewer than ten. The table came from immunoSEQ multiplex PCR; TCRdb's copy has only in-frame clones and leaves some out. The sample carries around 130,000 clones, approximately 84% recorded once. The specimen was peripheral blood. This TCR came from a man aged 65 to 79 with acute or convalescent COVID-19.

CDR3 region: CASSPRPGTEAFF. The CDR3 DNA reads as TGTGCCAGCAGCCCCCGGCCAGGCACTGAAGCTTTCTTT. The chain has TRBV9 and TRBJ1-1; D is uncertain. The V gene lost 4 bases and the J gene lost 4 bases, with 11 bases spanning the gap. Germline loops: CDR1 SGDLS, CDR2 YYNGEE. This CDR3 comprises 13 residues.